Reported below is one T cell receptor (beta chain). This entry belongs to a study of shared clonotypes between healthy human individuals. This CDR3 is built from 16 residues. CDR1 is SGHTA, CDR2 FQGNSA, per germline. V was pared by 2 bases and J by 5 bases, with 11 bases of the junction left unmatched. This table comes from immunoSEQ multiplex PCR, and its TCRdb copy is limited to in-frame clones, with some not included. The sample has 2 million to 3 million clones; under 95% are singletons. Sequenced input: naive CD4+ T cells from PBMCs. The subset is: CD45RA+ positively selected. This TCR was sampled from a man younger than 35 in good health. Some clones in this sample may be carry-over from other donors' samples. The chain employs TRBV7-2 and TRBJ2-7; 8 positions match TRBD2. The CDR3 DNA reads TGTGCCAGCAGCTTACAAGGAGCGGGAGCAGCCAACGAGCAGTACTTC. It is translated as CASSLQGAGAANEQYF.